Below, 32 T cell receptor beta chains from the same sample are listed, as sequenced in a study of cytomegalovirus exposure and HLA in healthy donors. Researchers ran the PCR with 60 Vbeta and 13 Jbeta primers. Produced via immunoSEQ multiplex PCR; TCRdb's table is partial and in-frame only. The table shows 120,000 or so clones, with roughly two thirds occurring only once. Sequences were obtained from PBMCs. The receptors come from a man younger than 40 in good health and CMV-seropositive.

The genes are TRBV7-2 and TRBJ1-5; 9 bases align to TRBD1. Trimming cost V 4 bases and J 5 bases; bases outside gene matches: 6. The CDR3 consists of 15 residues. Germline V lookup: CDR1 SGHTA, CDR2 FQGNSA. The CDR3 loop reads CASSYSGQGYQPQHF. The CDR3 nucleotides read TGTGCCAGCAGCTACTCGGGACAGGGATATCAGCCCCAGCATTTT.

V gene TRBV2 combines with J gene TRBJ2-3; TRBD2 aligns across 10 bases. In germline, CDR1 is SNHLY, CDR2 FYNNEI. Germline trimming cut 0 bases from V and 0 bases from J; bases unmatched to any gene: 0. This CDR3 comprises 16 residues. The CDR3 protein is CASSEASGRSTDTQYF. The CDR3 region has the DNA TGTGCCAGCAGTGAAGCTAGCGGGAGGAGCACAGATACGCAGTATTTT.

The chain couples TRBV10-3 to TRBJ2-7; 7 bases align to TRBD1. The CDR3 has 12 residues. Unmatched junction bases numbered 2, after V lost 0 bases and J lost 9 bases. Germline CDR1 ENHRY, CDR2 SYGVKD. The CDR3 DNA is TGTGCCATCAGTGAGTCACAGGGGAGGCAGTACTTC. Translated: CAISESQGRQYF.

The chain uses TRBV5-1 and TRBJ2-6, with D tentatively TRBD1 (7 bases). Trimming stripped 1 base from V and 3 bases from J, with 20 bases between. The CDR3 is made up of 19 amino acids. CDR1 and CDR2 (germline): SGHRS, YFSETQ. The CDR3 coding sequence is TGCGCCAGCAGCTTGTGGGGGGACAGCTCCCCGGGTGGGGCCAACGTCCTGACTTTC. Translation: CASSLWGDSSPGGANVLTF.

The V and J genes are TRBV7-9 and TRBJ2-3; D perhaps matches TRBD1 (5 bases). V lost 3 bases and J 4 bases, leaving 11 bases between the germline ends. CDR1 SEHNR and CDR2 FQNEAQ come from the germline V gene (reference sequence). The CDR3 spans 14 residues. The CDR3 region is CASSFGQGADTQYF. The CDR3 DNA reads as TGTGCCAGCAGCTTTGGCCAGGGCGCAGATACGCAGTATTTT.

This chain links TRBV5-6 with TRBJ2-5; tentatively, D is TRBD1 (6 bases). The CDR3 extends over 14 amino acids. The V end lost 3 bases, the J end lost 2 bases, and 11 bases lay between the germline ends. The germline V gene has CDR1 SGHDT and CDR2 YYEEEE. The CDR3 sequence: CASSSTGTQETQYF. The CDR3 DNA follows: TGTGCCAGCAGCTCGACCGGGACACAAGAGACCCAGTACTTC. Full variable domain (missing parts from reference TRBV5-6 and TRBJ2-5): DAGVTQSPTHLIKTRGQQVTLRCSPKSGHDTVSWYQQALGQGPQFIFQYYEEEERQRGNFPDRFSGHQFPNYSSELNVNALLLGDSALYLCASSSTGTQETQYFGPGTRLLVL.

V usage is TRBV4-3 and J usage is TRBJ2-7, with 11 bases aligning to TRBD1. The CDR3 has 15 residues. Germline CDR1 LGHNA, CDR2 YSLEER. Unmatched junction bases numbered 1, after V lost 2 bases and J lost 1 base. The CDR3 sequence is CASSQRDRGSYEQYF. CDR3 sequence (DNA): TGCGCCAGCAGCCAAAGGGACAGGGGGTCCTACGAGCAGTACTTC.

In its sample, this clone was seen a few times. The chain uses TRBV7-9 and TRBJ2-5; 7 positions match TRBD1. Per the germline V gene, CDR1 is SEHNR and CDR2 is FQNEAQ (reference sequence). The ends lost 5 bases at V and 5 bases at J; junction bases unmatched: 8. The CDR3 runs 14 residues. The CDR3 nucleotides are TGTGCCAGCAGCGTGACAGGGTTAGGGGAGACCCAGTACTTC. It encodes CASSVTGLGETQYF.

The CDR3 coding sequence is TGCGCCAGCAGGGGGGGGCAGAGCACAGATACGCAGTATTTT. Translation gives CASRGGQSTDTQYF. J is TRBJ2-3 and V is TRBV4-1, with D possibly TRBD2 on 7 matching bases. Germline V lookup: CDR1 MGHRA, CDR2 YSYEKL. The V gene lost 6 bases and the J gene lost 0 bases, with 10 bases spanning the gap. The CDR3 is made up of 14 amino acids.

The V call is TRBV2, the J call TRBJ2-1, with 7 bases lining up with TRBD1. Unmatched junction bases numbered 7, after V lost 1 base and J lost 4 bases. This CDR3 region has 16 residues. Germline V gives CDR1 SNHLY, CDR2 FYNNEI. CDR3 nucleotides: TGTGCCAGCAGTGAAGTACGGGACAGCTATTACAATGAGCAGTTCTTC. Translating gives CASSEVRDSYYNEQFF.

The CDR3 DNA reads TGTGCCAGTAGTCTCATAGGCGGTGTGCAGTACTTC. Encoded protein: CASSLIGGVQYF. The chain couples TRBV19 to TRBJ2-7; the D is unclear. The CDR3 is 12 amino acids. Per germline, CDR1 LNHDA and CDR2 SQIVND (reference sequence). Trimming pared 5 bases from V and 9 bases from J, leaving 14 bases between. Filled out from reference TRBV19 and TRBJ2-7, the complete variable domain reads DGGITQSPKYLFRKEGQNVTLSCEQNLNHDAMYWYRQDPGQGLRLIYYSQIVNDFQKGDIAEGYSVSREKKESFPLTVTSAQKNPTAFYLCASSLIGGVQYFGPGTRLTVT.

The chain recombines TRBV20-1 with TRBJ2-1, with D unresolved. The V gene's germline CDR1 is DFQATT and CDR2 SNEGSKA (reference sequence). The CDR3 extends over 10 amino acids. Deletions cut 5 bases from V and 9 bases from J, with 8 bases between. For the CDR3, the DNA is TGCAGTGCTTTAGCAGTTGAGCAGTTCTTC. Its protein product is CSALAVEQFF.

The CDR3: CASSSINEQFF. DNA for the CDR3: TGTGCCAGCAGCTCTATCAATGAGCAGTTCTTC. J is TRBJ2-1 and V is TRBV5-4, with D unclear. In germline, CDR1 is SGHNT, CDR2 YYREEE (reference sequence). Deletions cut 3 bases from V and 6 bases from J, with 4 bases between. The CDR3 contains 11 residues. The full variable domain, completed using reference TRBV5-4 and TRBJ2-1, is ETGVTQSPTHLIKTRGQQVTLRCSSQSGHNTVSWYQQALGQGPQFIFQYYREEENGRGNFPPRFSGLQFPNYSSELNVNALELDDSALYLCASSSINEQFFGPGTRLTVL.

This clone was seen more than once but under ten times. The rearrangement uses TRBV25-1 and TRBJ2-7; 11 bases align to TRBD2. Germline-derived CDR1 and CDR2 are MGHDK and SYGVNS. The CDR3 loop spans 17 amino acids. V shed 4 bases, J shed 3 bases, and the junction held 11 bases outside the gene matches. This chain's CDR3 is CASSVTSGSSNYYEQYF. DNA for the CDR3: TGTGCCAGCAGTGTAACTAGCGGGAGTTCTAATTACTACGAGCAGTACTTC.

The CDR3 here is CASTPRSHEQYF. The CDR3 nucleotides read TGTGCCAGTACGCCCCGGTCCCACGAGCAGTACTTC. The chain couples TRBV7-2 to TRBJ2-7; D is unresolved. CDR3 length: 12 amino acids. The germline V gene encodes CDR1 SGHTA and CDR2 FQGNSA. Trimming removed 9 bases from V and 5 bases from J, with 14 bases in between.

The chain uses TRBV25-1 and TRBJ1-2, with D hard to call. CDR1 and CDR2 from the germline V gene are MGHDK and SYGVNS. V was shortened by 4 bases and J by 8 bases, with 14 bases between the two germline ends. There are 13 residues in the CDR3. In nucleotides, the CDR3 is TGTGCCAGCAGTGTCCTGGCAGGTCGCGGCTACACCTTC. It yields the protein CASSVLAGRGYTF.

V gene TRBV28 combines with J gene TRBJ1-3; no definite D call. Germline V gives CDR1 MDHEN, CDR2 SYDVKM. The V end lost 6 bases, the J end lost 9 bases, and 12 bases lay between the germline ends. CDR3 length equals 12 residues. The CDR3, as DNA: TGTGCCAGCAGCCCCCTTCCCGGCACCATATATTTT. This encodes CASSPLPGTIYF.

This clone was recorded a few times. The rearrangement uses TRBV4-2 and TRBJ2-7; the D is unclear. The CDR3 spans 14 residues. The V end was cut by 1 base, the J end by 5 bases, with 12 bases between. The germline V gene has CDR1 LGHNA and CDR2 YNFKEQ. The CDR3, as DNA: TGTGCCAGCAGCCAAGGCCTAGATTCCGACGAGCAGTACTTC. This gives the protein CASSQGLDSDEQYF.

The count of this clone is one. This chain connects TRBV7-8 to TRBJ1-2, with a tentative D call TRBD1 (5 bases). This CDR3 spans 18 amino acids. Trimming shortened V by 1 base and J by 3 bases, and 21 bases separated the two germline ends. Germline loops: CDR1 SGHVS, CDR2 FQNEAQ. The chain's CDR3 is CASSLVRSREVVYYGYTF. In nucleotides, the CDR3 is TGTGCCAGCAGCTTAGTCAGGTCCAGGGAAGTGGTCTACTATGGCTACACCTTC. The entire variable domain, with the rest obtained from reference TRBV7-8 and TRBJ1-2, is as follows: GAGVSQSPRYKVAKRGQDVALRCDPISGHVSLFWYQQALGQGPEFLTYFQNEAQLDKSGLPSDRFFAERPEGSVSTLKIQRTQQEDSAVYLCASSLVRSREVVYYGYTFGSGTRLTVV.

The sample holds a few counts of this clone. The rearrangement joins TRBV28 to TRBJ1-5; D call uncertain. From germline, CDR1 is MDHEN and CDR2 SYDVKM. CDR3 size: 12 residues. V lost 4 bases to trimming and J lost 9 bases, with 10 bases between them. The CDR3 loop is CASSSSGRPQHF. The CDR3 nucleotides are TGTGCCAGCAGTTCCTCCGGGAGGCCCCAGCATTTT.

The rearrangement links TRBV5-8 to TRBJ1-5; D possibly corresponds to TRBD1 (5 bases). V lost 4 bases to trimming and J lost 8 bases, with 22 bases between them. CDR1 and CDR2 from the germline V gene are SGHTS and YDEGEE. The CDR3 has 16 residues. CDR3 sequence reads: CASSISWRDWVEPQHF. Here the CDR3 DNA reads TGTGCCAGCAGCATTAGCTGGAGGGACTGGGTTGAGCCCCAGCATTTT.

Only a few counts were recorded for this clone. CDR3 bases: TGTGCCAGCAGCTTAGCGGTGGGCAGGCCCCACGAGCAGTACTTC. It specifies CASSLAVGRPHEQYF. V usage is TRBV7-9 and J usage is TRBJ2-7; D uncertain. V was cut by 0 bases and J by 5 bases, with 14 bases left in between. This CDR3 contains 15 residues. Germline V gives CDR1 SEHNR, CDR2 FQNEAQ (reference sequence). Together with reference TRBV7-9 and TRBJ2-7, the CDR3 gives the full variable domain: DTGVSQNPRHKITKRGQNVTFRCDPISEHNRLYWYRQTLGQGPEFLTYFQNEAQLEKSRLLSDRFSAERPKGSFSTLEIQRTEQGDSAMYLCASSLAVGRPHEQYFGPGTRLTVT.

This chain connects TRBV5-6 to TRBJ2-5; 8 nucleotides line up with TRBD2. V lost 4 bases to trimming and J lost 9 bases; unmatched junction nucleotides: 17. The CDR3 length is 16 residues. Per germline, CDR1 SGHDT and CDR2 YYEEEE. In DNA, the CDR3 is TGTGCCAGCAGCCACGACCAACTCGCGGGGGGCCGGGCCCAGTACTTC. Amino acids: CASSHDQLAGGRAQYF.

CDR3 coding DNA: TGTGCCACCAGCAGAACCAGGGGGCTTGTCACCGGGGAGCTGTTTTTT. It yields the protein CATSRTRGLVTGELFF. The V and J genes are TRBV15 and TRBJ2-2; 8 bases are shared with TRBD1. The CDR3 has 16 residues. Germline values: CDR1 LNHNV, CDR2 YYDKDF (reference sequence). Trimming at V came to 2 bases and at J to 4 bases, leaving 6 bases not matched to a gene.

The rearrangement links TRBV7-3 to TRBJ1-1; TRBD1 is a possible D gene (6 bases). Germline lookup yields CDR1 SGHTA and CDR2 FQGTGA. Trimming removed 4 bases from V and 3 bases from J, with 12 bases in between. The CDR3 spans 14 residues. The CDR3 loop reads CASSSTGGYTEAFF. CDR3 sequence (DNA): TGTGCCAGCAGCTCGACAGGAGGCTACACTGAAGCTTTCTTT.

CDR3 sequence (DNA): TGTGCCAGCAGCCGGGACAGGGGATTGAGGGGCTACACCTTC. Residues: CASSRDRGLRGYTF. This chain connects TRBV7-6 to TRBJ1-2; 10 positions match TRBD1. Germline V gene sequence: CDR1 SGHVS, CDR2 FNYEAQ. V lost 5 bases, J lost 8 bases, and 8 bases stayed unmatched. This CDR3 comprises 14 residues. Together with reference TRBV7-6 and TRBJ1-2, the CDR3 gives the full variable domain: GAGVSQSPRYKVTKRGQDVALRCDPISGHVSLYWYRQALGQGPEFLTYFNYEAQQDKSGLPNDRFSAERPEGSISTLTIQRTEQRDSAMYRCASSRDRGLRGYTFGSGTRLTVV.

The rearrangement joins TRBV6-5 to TRBJ2-5, with 7 bases fitting TRBD1. Germline V gene sequence: CDR1 MNHEY, CDR2 SVGAGI. CDR3 size: 14 residues. V lost 5 bases and J lost 11; bases outside the gene matches: 14. The CDR3 DNA reads TGTGCCAGCAGTCTTACAGGGGTCACCAAAGAGCAGTACTTC. It is translated as CASSLTGVTKEQYF.

This clone occurred a few times. The chain uses TRBV6-5 and TRBJ2-5; 7 bases agree with TRBD2. Germline assignment: CDR1 MNHEY and CDR2 SVGAGI. J lost 4 bases, V lost 2 bases, and 7 bases had no gene match. This CDR3 contains 15 residues. The CDR3 DNA follows: TGTGCCAGCAGTTACACCGGGGGGTTGGGAGAGACCCAGTACTTC. Its protein product is CASSYTGGLGETQYF.

The genes are TRBV10-1 and TRBJ2-7; 7 bases fit TRBD1. The germline V gene encodes CDR1 WNHNN and CDR2 SYGVQD (reference sequence). The length of the CDR3 is 13 residues. The J segment lost 3 bases and the V segment lost 5 bases, leaving 4 bases of the junction unmatched. The CDR3 sequence: CASSLAGGYEQYF. In DNA, the CDR3 is TGCGCCAGCAGTCTCGCAGGGGGCTACGAGCAGTACTTC.

In its sample, this clone was seen a few times. The V gene is TRBV5-1, the J gene TRBJ2-3; maybe TRBD2 (6 bases). Germline V lookup: CDR1 SGHRS, CDR2 YFSETQ. The CDR3 contains 19 residues. V gave up 4 bases and J gave up 0 bases, with 24 bases separating them. DNA of the CDR3: TGCGCCAGCAGCCGACGAACAACCCGACTAGGGTCTAGCACAGATACGCAGTATTTT. Its translation: CASSRRTTRLGSSTDTQYF.

V and J are TRBV7-2 and TRBJ2-7; a possible D gene is TRBD2 (7 bases). The CDR3 runs to 15 residues. From germline, CDR1 is SGHTA and CDR2 FQGNSA. Between the trimmed V and J ends, which lost 2 bases and 5 bases, there was a span of 16 bases. CDR3 region: CASSLMRGGGDEQYF. The CDR3 DNA is TGTGCCAGCAGCTTAATGAGGGGGGGAGGGGACGAGCAGTACTTC.

The gene calls are TRBV4-1 and TRBJ2-1; tentative D call: TRBD2 (6 bases). Trimming removed 4 bases at V and 3 bases at J, with 16 bases between. Germline V gives CDR1 MGHRA, CDR2 YSYEKL. The CDR3 contains 16 residues. CDR3: CASSLRVASVYNEQFF. The CDR3 region has the DNA TGCGCCAGCAGCCTGAGGGTGGCTAGCGTCTACAATGAGCAGTTCTTC.